These 9 T cell receptor beta chains were sequenced from one sample in a study of blood T cell repertoires in COVID-19. Data came from immunoSEQ multiplex PCR; TCRdb stores just in-frame clones and leaves some out. The sample includes 90,000 to 120,000 clones, 75% to 95% of them seen just once. Sequencing used peripheral blood. All receptors come from a woman aged 25 to 45 with acute or convalescent COVID-19.

The chain couples TRBV6-2 or TRBV6-3 to TRBJ1-3; possible D gene TRBD1, 6 bases. The CDR3 is made up of 16 amino acids. Trimming pared 6 bases from V and 0 bases from J, leaving 15 bases between. Germline V gene lookup returns CDR1 MNHEY and CDR2 SVGEGT. The CDR3 protein is CASSPGQFLSGNTIYF. CDR3 nucleotide sequence: TGTGCCAGCAGCCCCGGACAGTTTCTCTCTGGAAACACCATATATTTT.

The chain links TRBV7-8 to TRBJ1-6; tentatively, D is TRBD1 (5 bases). In germline, CDR1 is SGHVS, CDR2 FQNEAQ. Trimming pared 5 bases from V and 0 bases from J, leaving 14 bases between. CDR3 length: 17 amino acids. CDR3 loop: CASSRDRGSSYNSPLHF. CDR3 DNA: TGTGCCAGCAGCAGAGACCGGGGGAGCTCCTATAATTCACCCCTCCACTTT.

This chain joins TRBV18 and TRBJ2-2; TRBD2 aligns across 9 bases. CDR1 is KGHSH and CDR2 is LQKENI in the germline V gene. The CDR3 extends over 17 amino acids. The J segment lost 7 bases and the V segment lost 4 bases, leaving 13 bases of the junction unmatched. The CDR3 sequence: CASSLRTSAARGGELFF. The CDR3 nucleotides are TGTGCCAGCTCACTTCGGACTAGCGCGGCTCGCGGCGGGGAGCTGTTTTTT.

This chain joins TRBV4-3 and TRBJ1-4, with a possible D match to TRBD1 (6 bases). V lost 0 bases and J lost 8, with 19 bases in between. The CDR3 totals 17 residues. Germline V gene sequence: CDR1 LGHNA, CDR2 YSLEER. CDR3 region: CASSQEGPRGSPEKLFF. The DNA of the CDR3 is TGCGCCAGCAGCCAAGAAGGGCCCAGGGGTAGTCCGGAAAAACTGTTTTTT.

The chain carries TRBV28 and TRBJ1-3, with TRBD1 as a possible D gene (6 bases). Per germline, CDR1 MDHEN and CDR2 SYDVKM. The ends were cut back, 0 bases at V and 2 bases at J, with 8 bases in the middle. CDR3 length: 15 amino acids. Here the CDR3 reads CASSLWGAPGNTIYF. Written as DNA, the CDR3 is TGTGCCAGCAGTTTATGGGGGGCCCCTGGAAACACCATATATTTT. Complete variable domain (other parts from reference TRBV28 and TRBJ1-3): DVKVTQSSRYLVKRTGEKVFLECVQDMDHENMFWYRQDPGLGLRLIYFSYDVKMKEKGDIPEGYSVSREKKERFSLILESASTNQTSMYLCASSLWGAPGNTIYFGEGSWLTVV.

This clone was counted once. This CDR3 reads CASSQDRQGASQPQHF. DNA of the CDR3: TGCGCCAGCAGCCAAGATCGGCAGGGGGCAAGCCAGCCCCAGCATTTT. The chain joins TRBV4-1 to TRBJ1-5, with 8 bases aligning to TRBD1. The CDR3 sequence is 16 residues long. Trimming at V came to 0 bases and at J to 7 bases, leaving 8 bases not matched to a gene. Looked up from germline, CDR1 is MGHRA and CDR2 is YSYEKL.

This chain links TRBV7-2 with TRBJ1-1; 8 positions match TRBD1. This CDR3 has 14 residues. CDR1 and CDR2 from the germline V gene are SGHTA and FQGNSA. Trimming cost V 3 bases and J 4 bases; bases outside gene matches: 4. CDR3 region: CASSFVQGATEAFF. For the CDR3, the DNA is TGTGCCAGCAGCTTTGTGCAGGGGGCCACTGAAGCTTTCTTT.

V and J are TRBV5-1 and TRBJ1-3; no clear D gene. The length of the CDR3 is 16 residues. Trimming cost V 3 bases and J 0 bases, with 13 bases left between them. Germline V CDR1 and CDR2: SGHRS, YFSETQ. CDR3 bases: TGCGCCAGCAGCTCACAGTCGCCAAGCTCTGGAAACACCATATATTTT. This sequence encodes CASSSQSPSSGNTIYF.

This chain uses TRBV13 with TRBJ2-7; 8 bases map to TRBD2. The CDR3 runs 21 residues. The V and J ends lost 4 bases and 1 base, in that order; junction bases with no gene match: 24. Per germline, CDR1 PRHDT and CDR2 FYEKMQ (reference sequence). Here the CDR3 DNA reads TGTGCCAGCAGCTCGGCTGGGGGTGGGGGTAGCGGGGCTACAGCTTCCTACGAGCAGTACTTC. Protein: CASSSAGGGGSGATASYEQYF.